This T cell receptor (beta chain) was captured in a study of monozygotic twins with inflammatory bowel disease. TCRalpha and TCRbeta cDNA went through two nested PCRs of around 15 and 9 cycles. Reprocessing the 5' RACE reads, TCRdb reports a single entry for every CDR3 protein and omits DNA. The sample includes about 380,000 distinct CDR3 sequences. The CDR3 extends over 14 amino acids. CDR1 LGHNA and CDR2 YSLEER come from the germline V gene. Comment on this clonotype: Its antigen is currently unknown.

Study-level points and caveats: The study found lower TCRbeta diversity (inverse Simpson) in IBD patients than in healthy co-twins. Neither one strong signal nor one clonotype associated with IBD was supported.

The TCR comes from a human donor with ulcerative colitis or Crohn's disease, or a healthy co-twin of an affected twin (not recorded which). The sample consisted of blood. This sequence joins TRBV4-3 and TRBJ1-2; the TCRdb D gene call, TRBD1, has no DNA to confirm it. The CDR3 spells CASSQDRGTYGYTF.